This T cell receptor (beta chain) was captured by sequencing in a study of blood T cell repertoires in COVID-19. Across the study: COVID-19 samples collected from the United States, Italy and Spain covered acute and convalescent phases. PBMCs, B-cell-depleted T cells, or T cells were the source of the cDNA or gDNA that made up the material.

This clone was seen more than once but under ten times. Germline V lookup: CDR1 MNHNY, CDR2 SVGAGI (reference sequence). The V end was cut by 10 bases, the J end by 1 base, with 14 bases between. The CDR3 spans 13 residues. The protocol was immunoSEQ multiplex PCR, while the TCRdb copy is restricted to in-frame clones and leaves out a portion. The sample carries tens of thousands of clones, more than 75% recorded once. This clonotype was obtained from a human donor in a cohort sampled during active COVID-19. The sequencing sample was made of peripheral blood. The V and J genes are TRBV6-6 and TRBJ2-7; possibly TRBD2 for D (5 bases). The CDR3 region is CATQWTLSYEQYF. DNA for the CDR3: TGTGCCACCCAATGGACTCTGTCCTACGAGCAGTACTTC.